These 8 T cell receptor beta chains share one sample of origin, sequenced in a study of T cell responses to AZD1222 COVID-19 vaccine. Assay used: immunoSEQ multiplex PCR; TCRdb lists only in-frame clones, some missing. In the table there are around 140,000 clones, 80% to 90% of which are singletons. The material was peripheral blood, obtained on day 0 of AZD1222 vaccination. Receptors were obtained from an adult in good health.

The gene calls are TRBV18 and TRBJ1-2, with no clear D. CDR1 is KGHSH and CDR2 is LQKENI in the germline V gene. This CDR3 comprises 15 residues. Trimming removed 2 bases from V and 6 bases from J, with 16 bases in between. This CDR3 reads CASSPKTTDRNGYTF. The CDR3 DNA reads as TGTGCCAGCTCACCAAAGACCACAGATCGTAATGGCTACACCTTC.

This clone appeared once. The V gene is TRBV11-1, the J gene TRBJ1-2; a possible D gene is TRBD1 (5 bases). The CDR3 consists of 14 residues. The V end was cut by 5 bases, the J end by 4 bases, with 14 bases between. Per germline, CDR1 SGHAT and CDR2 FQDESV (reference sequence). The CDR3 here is CASSLVSGAYGYTF. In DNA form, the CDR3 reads TGTGCCAGCAGCCTTGTGTCTGGGGCCTATGGCTACACCTTC.

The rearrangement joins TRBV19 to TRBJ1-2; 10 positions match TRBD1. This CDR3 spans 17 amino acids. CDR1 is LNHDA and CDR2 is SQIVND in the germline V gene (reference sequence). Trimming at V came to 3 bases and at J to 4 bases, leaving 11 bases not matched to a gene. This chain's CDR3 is CASSIPQTGGDAYGYTF. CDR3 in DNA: TGTGCCAGTAGTATCCCCCAGACAGGGGGCGATGCCTATGGCTACACCTTC.

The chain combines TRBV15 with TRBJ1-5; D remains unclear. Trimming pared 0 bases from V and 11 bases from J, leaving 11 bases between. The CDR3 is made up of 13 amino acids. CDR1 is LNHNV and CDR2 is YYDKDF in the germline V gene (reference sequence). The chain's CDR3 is CATSRDRQAAQHF. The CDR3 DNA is TGTGCCACCAGCAGAGATCGGCAGGCAGCCCAGCATTTT.

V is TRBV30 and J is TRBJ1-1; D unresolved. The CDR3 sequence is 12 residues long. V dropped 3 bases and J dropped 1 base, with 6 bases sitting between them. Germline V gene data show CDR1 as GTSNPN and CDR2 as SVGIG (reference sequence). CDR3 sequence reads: CAWRDGNTEAFF. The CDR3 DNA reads TGTGCCTGGAGGGACGGGAACACTGAAGCTTTCTTT.

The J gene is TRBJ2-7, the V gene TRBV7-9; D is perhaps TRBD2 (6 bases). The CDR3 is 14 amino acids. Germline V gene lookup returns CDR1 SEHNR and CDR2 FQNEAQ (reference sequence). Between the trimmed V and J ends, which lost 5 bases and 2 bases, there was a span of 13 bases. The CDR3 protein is CASSPGGKTYEQYF. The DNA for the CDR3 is TGTGCCAGCAGCCCCGGGGGTAAGACCTACGAGCAGTACTTC.

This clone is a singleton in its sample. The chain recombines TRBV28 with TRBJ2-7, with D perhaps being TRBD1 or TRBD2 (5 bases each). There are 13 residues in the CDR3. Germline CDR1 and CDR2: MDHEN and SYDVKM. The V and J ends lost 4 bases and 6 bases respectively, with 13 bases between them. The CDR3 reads CASSWGPLPEQYF. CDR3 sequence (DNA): TGTGCCAGCAGTTGGGGACCTCTTCCCGAGCAGTACTTC.

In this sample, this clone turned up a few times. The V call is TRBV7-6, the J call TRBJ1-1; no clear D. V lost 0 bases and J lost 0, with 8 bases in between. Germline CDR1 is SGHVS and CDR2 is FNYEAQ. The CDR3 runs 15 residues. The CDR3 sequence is CASSLAGPMNTEAFF. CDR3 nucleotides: TGTGCCAGCAGCTTAGCAGGGCCGATGAACACTGAAGCTTTCTTT. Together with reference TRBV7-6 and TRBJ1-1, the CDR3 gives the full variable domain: GAGVSQSPRYKVTKRGQDVALRCDPISGHVSLYWYRQALGQGPEFLTYFNYEAQQDKSGLPNDRFSAERPEGSISTLTIQRTEQRDSAMYRCASSLAGPMNTEAFFGQGTRLTVV.